The 10 T cell receptor beta chains reported below all come from one sample, sequenced in a study of cytomegalovirus exposure and HLA in healthy donors (dated by TCRdb to about 2017). Library generation was performed with the immunoSEQ multiplex PCR assay. For the multiplex PCR, a mixture combining 60 forward primers for TCR Vbeta segments and 13 reverse primers for TCR Jbeta segments was used. What TCRdb holds here is the immuneACCESS table cut down to in-frame rearrangements. Part of the clones is not present; checked against another copy, under half of the missing clones reflect an unresolved V gene, and the others are unexplained. This sample lists fewer than 100,000 clones; roughly 80% were detected once. The ten top clones hold roughly 7.7% of the sample. Sequences were obtained from PBMCs. Every receptor here comes from a female donor in good health and CMV-seronegative.

The genes are TRBV4-2 and TRBJ1-5; 8 bases fit TRBD1. Germline V CDR1 and CDR2: LGHNA, YNFKEQ. The CDR3 covers 15 residues. With V trimmed by 3 bases and J by 3 bases, 4 bases remained unmatched. CDR3 DNA sequence: TGTGCCAGCAGCCACCCGGGACAGGCCAATCAGCCCCAGCATTTT. This translates into CASSHPGQANQPQHF.

This clone was recorded a few times. The gene calls are TRBV6-1 and TRBJ2-1, with TRBD2 matching over 10 bases. J lost 9 bases, V lost 6 bases, and 8 bases had no gene match. The CDR3 sequence is 14 residues long. From germline, CDR1 is MNHNS and CDR2 SASEGT. The CDR3 coding sequence is TGTGCCAGCAGGGCAAGCGGGGGGGCCCGTGAGCAGTTCTTC. Translation gives CASRASGGAREQFF.

The chain employs TRBV10-3 and TRBJ2-1, with D unresolved. The V and J ends lost 2 bases and 7 bases respectively, with 6 bases between them. The CDR3 is made up of 12 amino acids. CDR1 is ENHRY, CDR2 SYGVKD, per germline. As DNA, the CDR3 is TGTGCCATCAGTGAGGACGGGAATGAGCAGTTCTTC. This sequence encodes CAISEDGNEQFF.

The chain couples TRBV6-5 to TRBJ2-1; TRBD1 agrees at 9 bases. The ends lost 7 bases at V and 6 bases at J; junction bases unmatched: 7. The length of the CDR3 is 14 residues. Germline CDR1 MNHEY, CDR2 SVGAGI. CDR3 DNA: TGTGCCAGCAAGGAGACAGGGGGGGTCAATGAGCAGTTCTTC. Protein product: CASKETGGVNEQFF.

The rearrangement links TRBV7-2 to TRBJ2-7, with TRBD2 as a possible D gene (6 bases). This CDR3 is 15 amino acids long. Trimming pared 5 bases from V and 4 bases from J, leaving 18 bases between. CDR1 and CDR2 from the germline V gene are SGHTA and FQGNSA. The DNA of the CDR3 is TGTGCCAGCAGCCCGCGGTTGGGGGGATCGTACGAGCAGTACTTC. Protein product: CASSPRLGGSYEQYF.

The rearrangement uses TRBV2 and TRBJ2-5; a possible D gene is TRBD2 (5 bases). CDR1 is SNHLY, CDR2 FYNNEI, per germline. This CDR3 has 13 residues. Deletions cut 3 bases from V and 4 bases from J, with 9 bases between. The CDR3 DNA sequence: TGTGCCAGCAGTGATACACTAGGAGAGACCCAGTACTTC. Encoded protein: CASSDTLGETQYF.

This chain connects TRBV13 to TRBJ2-7; D may be TRBD1 (5 bases). V was trimmed by 1 base and J by 5 bases, leaving 12 bases between them. The CDR3 loop spans 14 amino acids. The germline V gene encodes CDR1 PRHDT and CDR2 FYEKMQ (reference sequence). The CDR3 nucleotides read TGTGCCAGCAGCTTAGATTACAGGCCCCACGAGCAGTACTTC. It translates to CASSLDYRPHEQYF.

As for this clone: The junction shows a germline mismatch at one end, possibly a read error. V and J are TRBV9 and TRBJ2-1; tentative D call: TRBD2 (6 bases). CDR3 size: 16 residues. Per germline, CDR1 SGDLS and CDR2 YYNGEE. This CDR3 is CASSVVWGEAYNEQLF. The CDR3, as DNA: TGTGCCAGCAGCGTAGTTTGGGGGGAGGCCTACAATGAGCAGCTCTTC.

The CDR3 reads CAISELLNSGNTIYF. As DNA, the CDR3 is TGTGCCATCAGTGAATTACTAAACTCTGGAAACACCATATATTTT. The chain combines TRBV10-3 with TRBJ1-3, with no clear D. The CDR3 runs 15 residues. CDR1 and CDR2 (germline): ENHRY, SYGVKD. The ends were cut back, 3 bases at V and 0 bases at J, with 9 bases in the middle.

This clone was picked up a small number of times. V and J are TRBV7-8 and TRBJ2-2, with D perhaps TRBD1 (6 bases). The germline gives CDR1 SGHVS, CDR2 FQNEAQ. The CDR3 extends over 16 amino acids. V was cut by 4 bases and J by 0 bases, with 12 bases left in between. CDR3 protein: CASSSDSHANTGELFF. The DNA of the CDR3 is TGTGCCAGCAGCTCGGACAGCCACGCGAACACCGGGGAGCTGTTTTTT.